This TCR beta chain derives from a study of T cell repertoires in cytomegalovirus infection. Study in general: Use of recently identified HLA-C-restricted and well-studied HLA-B-restricted CMV epitopes was part of the study. Both a matching HLA type and CMV infection were indicated by public TCR beta signatures.

Germline V gene lookup returns CDR1 LNHDA and CDR2 SQIVND (reference sequence). The CDR3 covers 11 residues. V lost 11 bases and J lost 4, with 8 bases in between. A word on this clonotype: The antigen remains undetermined.

TCRdb fed the reads into MiXCR, producing one record per CDR3 protein. Among about 920,000 distinct CDR3 sequences listed, approximately 31% were seen once. This chain joins TRBV19 and TRBJ2-2; no clear D. This TCR was sampled from a human donor in good health (CMV status not recorded). Some clones in this sample may be carry-over from other donors' samples. The sample was cultured CD8+ T cells from PBMCs, taken from culture after CMV antigen stimulation. The CDR3 spells CACTATGELFF. The CDR3 DNA is TGTGCCTGCACAGCCACCGGGGAGCTGTTTTTT.